Below, 7 T cell receptor beta chains from the same sample are listed, as sequenced in a study of T cell changes during pregnancy in multiple sclerosis. TCRdb's copy holds only in-frame clones and misses some; the assay was immunoSEQ multiplex PCR. The sample lists some 27,000 clones, 75% to 90% occurring once. Specimen: CD4+ T cells from peripheral blood mononuclear cells, collected in the first trimester of pregnancy. The receptors were gathered from a female donor in good health, enrolled as a control in a pregnancy study.

The CDR3 region has the DNA TGTGCCTGGGGACAGGGGAACACAGATACGCAGTATTTT. This gives the protein CAWGQGNTDTQYF. The chain has TRBV30 and TRBJ2-3; 9 bases fit TRBD1. Germline CDR1 reads GTSNPN; CDR2 reads SVGIG (reference sequence). This CDR3 has 13 residues. V lost 5 bases, J lost 2 bases, and 2 bases stayed unmatched.

The rearrangement uses TRBV5-4 and TRBJ2-2; D is unresolved. This CDR3 is 14 amino acids long. The V gene's germline CDR1 is SGHNT and CDR2 YYREEE (reference sequence). Trimming cost V 0 bases and J 5 bases, with 8 bases left between them. CDR3 sequence: CASSLDGYTGELFF. The CDR3 nucleotides read TGTGCCAGCAGCTTGGACGGGTATACCGGGGAGCTGTTTTTT.

V usage is TRBV7-6 and J usage is TRBJ1-1; a weak D match, TRBD1 (5 bases). The germline V gene encodes CDR1 SGHVS and CDR2 FNYEAQ. The V end lost 3 bases, the J end lost 3 bases, and 11 bases lay between the germline ends. The CDR3 totals 14 residues. CDR3 protein: CASSLAGTHTEAFF. CDR3 nucleotide sequence: TGTGCCAGCAGCTTGGCGGGGACCCACACTGAAGCTTTCTTT.

The chain uses TRBV27 and TRBJ2-2; TRBD1 matches at 9 bases. V dropped 6 bases and J dropped 5; count of bases not matched to a gene: 4. CDR1 and CDR2 from the germline V gene are MNHEY and SMNVEV (reference sequence). CDR3 length: 14 amino acids. This CDR3 reads CASRGTGFTGELFF. For the CDR3, the DNA is TGTGCCAGCAGAGGGACAGGGTTTACCGGGGAGCTGTTTTTT.

The chain links TRBV7-6 to TRBJ2-3; 14 nucleotides line up with TRBD2. Germline CDR1 and CDR2: SGHVS and FNYEAQ. There are 16 residues in the CDR3. V was clipped by 5 bases and J by 6 bases; unmatched bases: 7. The CDR3: CASSLGTSGSLDTQYF. The DNA for the CDR3 is TGTGCCAGCAGCCTAGGGACTAGCGGGAGTCTGGATACGCAGTATTTT.

The chain uses TRBV5-1 and TRBJ2-1; perhaps TRBD2 as D (6 bases). Germline V gives CDR1 SGHRS, CDR2 YFSETQ. Trimming removed 0 bases at V and 9 bases at J, with 22 bases between. The CDR3 covers 17 residues. CDR3 region: CASSLGSGGALRAEQFF. In DNA form, the CDR3 reads TGCGCCAGCAGCTTGGGTAGCGGAGGGGCCTTAAGGGCTGAGCAGTTCTTC.

This chain connects TRBV28 to TRBJ2-7, with D possibly being TRBD2 (5 bases). Trimming removed 3 bases at V and 3 bases at J, with 9 bases between. This CDR3 contains 13 residues. Germline V gene lookup returns CDR1 MDHEN and CDR2 SYDVKM. This CDR3 reads CASSLTGIYEQYF. For the CDR3, the DNA is TGTGCCAGCAGTTTGACGGGGATCTACGAGCAGTACTTC. The variable domain in full, completed from reference TRBV28 and TRBJ2-7, reads DVKVTQSSRYLVKRTGEKVFLECVQDMDHENMFWYRQDPGLGLRLIYFSYDVKMKEKGDIPEGYSVSREKKERFSLILESASTNQTSMYLCASSLTGIYEQYFGPGTRLTVT.